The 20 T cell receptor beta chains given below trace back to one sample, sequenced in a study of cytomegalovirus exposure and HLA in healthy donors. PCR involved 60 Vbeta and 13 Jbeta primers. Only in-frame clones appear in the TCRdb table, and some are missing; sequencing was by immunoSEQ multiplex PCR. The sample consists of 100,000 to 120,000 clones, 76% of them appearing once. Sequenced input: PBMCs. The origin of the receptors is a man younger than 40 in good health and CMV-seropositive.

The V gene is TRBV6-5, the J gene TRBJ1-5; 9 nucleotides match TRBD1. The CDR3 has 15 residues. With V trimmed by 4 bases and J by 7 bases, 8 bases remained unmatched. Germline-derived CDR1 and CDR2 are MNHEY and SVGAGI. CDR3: CASSSRDRVSQPQHF. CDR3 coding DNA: TGTGCCAGCAGTTCCCGGGACAGGGTTAGCCAGCCCCAGCATTTT.

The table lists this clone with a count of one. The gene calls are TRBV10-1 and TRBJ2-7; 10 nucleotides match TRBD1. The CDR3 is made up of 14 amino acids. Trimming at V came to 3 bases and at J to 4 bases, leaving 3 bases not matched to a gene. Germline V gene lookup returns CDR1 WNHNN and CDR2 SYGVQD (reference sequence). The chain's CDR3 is CASSDGTGVYEQYF. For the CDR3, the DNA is TGCGCCAGCAGTGACGGGACAGGGGTGTACGAGCAGTACTTC.

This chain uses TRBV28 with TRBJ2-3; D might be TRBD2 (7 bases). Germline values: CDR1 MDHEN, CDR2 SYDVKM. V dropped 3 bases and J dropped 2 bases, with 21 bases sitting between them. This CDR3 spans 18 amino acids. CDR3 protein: CASSLIAGAGADTDTQYF. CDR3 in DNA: TGTGCCAGCAGTTTGATCGCCGGCGCGGGGGCCGACACAGATACGCAGTATTTT.

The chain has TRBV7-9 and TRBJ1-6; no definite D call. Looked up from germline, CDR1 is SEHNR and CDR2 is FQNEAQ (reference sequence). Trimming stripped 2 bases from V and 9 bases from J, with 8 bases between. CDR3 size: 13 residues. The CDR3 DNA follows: TGTGCCAGCAGCTTAAACCCCGGTTCACCCCTCCACTTT. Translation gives CASSLNPGSPLHF.

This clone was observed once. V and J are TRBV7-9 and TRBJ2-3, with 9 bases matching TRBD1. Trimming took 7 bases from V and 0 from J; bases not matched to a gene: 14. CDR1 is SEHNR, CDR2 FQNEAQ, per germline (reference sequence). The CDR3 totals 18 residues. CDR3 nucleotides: TGTGCCAGCACCCCTGGGACAGGGCGGGTAATGAGCACAGATACGCAGTATTTT. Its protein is CASTPGTGRVMSTDTQYF.

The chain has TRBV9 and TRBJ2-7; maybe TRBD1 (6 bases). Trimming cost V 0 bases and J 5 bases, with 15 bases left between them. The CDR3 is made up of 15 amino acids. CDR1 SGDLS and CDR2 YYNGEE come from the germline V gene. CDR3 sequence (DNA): TGTGCCAGCAGCGTAGATAACGGGGCAGGGGACGAGCAGTACTTC. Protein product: CASSVDNGAGDEQYF.

CDR3 residues: CASSIKQGRQFF. The CDR3 region has the DNA TGTGCCAGTAGTATTAAACAGGGTCGGCAGTTCTTC. The chain employs TRBV19 and TRBJ2-1; perhaps TRBD1 as D (6 bases). CDR1 is LNHDA, CDR2 SQIVND, per germline (reference sequence). The V end lost 3 bases, the J end lost 12 bases, and 12 bases lay between the germline ends. The CDR3 has 12 residues.

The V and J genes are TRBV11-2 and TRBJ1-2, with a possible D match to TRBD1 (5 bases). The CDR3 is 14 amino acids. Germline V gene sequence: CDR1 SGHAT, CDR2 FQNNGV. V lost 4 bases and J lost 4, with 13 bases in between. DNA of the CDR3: TGTGCCAGCAGCTCATTGGCAGGGATCTATGGCTACACCTTC. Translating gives CASSSLAGIYGYTF.

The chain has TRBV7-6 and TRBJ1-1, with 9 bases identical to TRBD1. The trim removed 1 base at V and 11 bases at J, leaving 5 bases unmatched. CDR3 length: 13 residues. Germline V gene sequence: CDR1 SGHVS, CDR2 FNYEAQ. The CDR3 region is CASSLGRDRVAFF. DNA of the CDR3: TGTGCCAGCAGCTTAGGACGGGACAGGGTGGCTTTCTTT.

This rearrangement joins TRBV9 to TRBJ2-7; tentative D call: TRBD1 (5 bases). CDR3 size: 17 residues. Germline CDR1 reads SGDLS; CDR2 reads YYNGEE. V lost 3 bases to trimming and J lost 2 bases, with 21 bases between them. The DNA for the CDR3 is TGTGCCAGCAGCGCGTCACTCAGGGATACCGTGCCCTACGAGCAGTACTTC. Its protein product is CASSASLRDTVPYEQYF.

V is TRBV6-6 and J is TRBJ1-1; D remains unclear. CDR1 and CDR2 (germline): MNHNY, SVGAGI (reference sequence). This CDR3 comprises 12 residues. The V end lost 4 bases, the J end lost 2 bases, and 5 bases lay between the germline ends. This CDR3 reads CASSLTNTEAFF. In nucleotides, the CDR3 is TGTGCCAGCAGTTTAACAAACACTGAAGCTTTCTTT.

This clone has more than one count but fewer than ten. CDR3 region: CASSLGRGYSTDTQYF. In nucleotides, the CDR3 is TGTGCCAGCAGCTTAGGGCGGGGTTATTCCACAGATACGCAGTATTTT. The V and J genes are TRBV7-2 and TRBJ2-3; a weak D match, TRBD2 (6 bases). The CDR3 runs to 16 residues. Germline CDR1 SGHTA, CDR2 FQGNSA. Trimming removed 1 base from V and 2 bases from J, with 13 bases in between.

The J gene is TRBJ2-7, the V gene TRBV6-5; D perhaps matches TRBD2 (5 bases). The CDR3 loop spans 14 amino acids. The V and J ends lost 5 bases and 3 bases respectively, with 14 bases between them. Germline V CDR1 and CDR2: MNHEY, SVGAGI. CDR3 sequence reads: CASSRESRNYEQYF. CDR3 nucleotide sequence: TGTGCCAGCAGTCGGGAATCACGTAACTACGAGCAGTACTTC.

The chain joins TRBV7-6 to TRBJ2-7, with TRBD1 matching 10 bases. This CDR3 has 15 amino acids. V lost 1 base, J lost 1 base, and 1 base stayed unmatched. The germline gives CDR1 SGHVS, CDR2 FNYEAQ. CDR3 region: CASSLEDRGSYEQYF. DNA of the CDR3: TGTGCCAGCAGCTTAGAGGACAGGGGGTCCTACGAGCAGTACTTC.

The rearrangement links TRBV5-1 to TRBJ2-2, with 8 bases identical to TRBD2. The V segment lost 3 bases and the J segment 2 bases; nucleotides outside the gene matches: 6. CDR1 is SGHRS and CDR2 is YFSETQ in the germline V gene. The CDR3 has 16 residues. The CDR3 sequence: CASSSGGGTNTGELFF. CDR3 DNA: TGCGCCAGCAGCTCCGGCGGGGGGACAAACACCGGGGAGCTGTTTTTT.

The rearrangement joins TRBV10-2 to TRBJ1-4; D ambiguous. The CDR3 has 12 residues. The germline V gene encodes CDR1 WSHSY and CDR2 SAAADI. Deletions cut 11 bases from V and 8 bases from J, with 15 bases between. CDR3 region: CAVRGFGEKLFF. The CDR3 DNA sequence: TGCGCCGTGCGGGGATTTGGGGAAAAACTGTTTTTT.

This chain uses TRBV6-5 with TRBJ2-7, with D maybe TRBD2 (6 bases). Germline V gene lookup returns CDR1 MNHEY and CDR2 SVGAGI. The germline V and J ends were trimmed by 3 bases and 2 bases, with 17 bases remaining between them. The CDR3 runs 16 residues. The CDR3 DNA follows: TGTGCCAGCAGTTATGGCTGGCGGGACTCAGCCTACGAGCAGTACTTC. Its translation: CASSYGWRDSAYEQYF.

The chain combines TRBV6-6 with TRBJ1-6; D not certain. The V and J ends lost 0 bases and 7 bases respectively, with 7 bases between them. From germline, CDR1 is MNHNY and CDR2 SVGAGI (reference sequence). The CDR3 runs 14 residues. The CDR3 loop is CASSYSSPNSPLHF. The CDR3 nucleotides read TGTGCCAGCAGTTACTCGAGCCCCAATTCACCCCTCCACTTT.

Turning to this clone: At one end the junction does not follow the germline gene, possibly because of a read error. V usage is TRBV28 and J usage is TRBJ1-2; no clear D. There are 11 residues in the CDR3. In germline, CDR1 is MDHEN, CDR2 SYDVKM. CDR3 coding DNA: TGTGCCAGCGGCCCACGTTTGCGGGAGGCCTTC. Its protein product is CASGPRLREAF.

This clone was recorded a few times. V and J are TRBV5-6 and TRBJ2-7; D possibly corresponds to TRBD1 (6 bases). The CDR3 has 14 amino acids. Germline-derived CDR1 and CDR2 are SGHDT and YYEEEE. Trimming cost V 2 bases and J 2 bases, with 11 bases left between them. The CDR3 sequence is CASSFGQPTYEQYF. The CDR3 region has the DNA TGTGCCAGCAGCTTCGGACAGCCTACCTACGAGCAGTACTTC. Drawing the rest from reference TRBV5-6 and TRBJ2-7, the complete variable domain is DAGVTQSPTHLIKTRGQQVTLRCSPKSGHDTVSWYQQALGQGPQFIFQYYEEEERQRGNFPDRFSGHQFPNYSSELNVNALLLGDSALYLCASSFGQPTYEQYFGPGTRLTVT.